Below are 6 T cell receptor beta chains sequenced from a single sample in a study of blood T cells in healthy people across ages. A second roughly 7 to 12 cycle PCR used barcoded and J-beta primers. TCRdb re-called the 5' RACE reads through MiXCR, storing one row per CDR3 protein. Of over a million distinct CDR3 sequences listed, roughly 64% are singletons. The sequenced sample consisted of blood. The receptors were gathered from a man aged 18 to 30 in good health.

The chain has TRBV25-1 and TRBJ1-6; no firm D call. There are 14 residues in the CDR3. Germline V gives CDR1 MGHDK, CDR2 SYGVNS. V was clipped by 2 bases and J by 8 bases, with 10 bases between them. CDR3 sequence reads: CASSERALYSPLHF. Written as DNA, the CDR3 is TGTGCCAGCAGTGAAAGGGCCCTTTATTCACCCCTCCACTTT.

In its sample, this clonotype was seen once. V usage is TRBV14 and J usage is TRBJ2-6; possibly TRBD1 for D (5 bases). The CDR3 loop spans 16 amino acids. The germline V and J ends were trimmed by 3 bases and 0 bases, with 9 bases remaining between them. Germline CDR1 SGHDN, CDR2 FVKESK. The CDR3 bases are TGTGCCAGCAGCCAGACAGCCATCTCTGGGGCCAACGTCCTGACTTTC. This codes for CASSQTAISGANVLTF.

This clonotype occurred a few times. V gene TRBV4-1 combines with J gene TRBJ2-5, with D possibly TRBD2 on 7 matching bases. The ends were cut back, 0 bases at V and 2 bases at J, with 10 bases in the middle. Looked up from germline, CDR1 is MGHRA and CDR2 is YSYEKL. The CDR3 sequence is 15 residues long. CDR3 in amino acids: CASSQEGGLQETQYF. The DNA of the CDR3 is TGCGCCAGCAGCCAAGAAGGGGGACTACAAGAGACCCAGTACTTC.

The CDR3 is CASTTDRDGAYEQYF. The CDR3 DNA is TGTGCCAGCACTACGGACCGGGACGGAGCCTACGAGCAGTACTTC. The chain recombines TRBV9 with TRBJ2-7; either TRBD1 or TRBD2 may fit D (5 bases each). This CDR3 spans 15 amino acids. Trimming took off 6 bases at V and 2 bases at J, with 18 bases between the two ends. Germline CDR1 reads SGDLS; CDR2 reads YYNGEE.

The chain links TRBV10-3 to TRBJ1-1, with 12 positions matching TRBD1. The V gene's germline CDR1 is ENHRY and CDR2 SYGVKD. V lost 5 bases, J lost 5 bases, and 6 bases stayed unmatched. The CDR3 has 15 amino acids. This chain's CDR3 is CAISYRDRGPTEAFF. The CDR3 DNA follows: TGTGCCATCAGTTACCGGGACAGGGGGCCAACTGAAGCTTTCTTT.

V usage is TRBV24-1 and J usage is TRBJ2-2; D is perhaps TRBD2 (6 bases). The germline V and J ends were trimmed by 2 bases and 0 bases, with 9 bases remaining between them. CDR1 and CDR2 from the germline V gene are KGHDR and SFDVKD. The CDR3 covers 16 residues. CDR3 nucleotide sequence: TGTGCCACCAGTGATTCGACTAGTGCGAACACCGGGGAGCTGTTTTTT. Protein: CATSDSTSANTGELFF.